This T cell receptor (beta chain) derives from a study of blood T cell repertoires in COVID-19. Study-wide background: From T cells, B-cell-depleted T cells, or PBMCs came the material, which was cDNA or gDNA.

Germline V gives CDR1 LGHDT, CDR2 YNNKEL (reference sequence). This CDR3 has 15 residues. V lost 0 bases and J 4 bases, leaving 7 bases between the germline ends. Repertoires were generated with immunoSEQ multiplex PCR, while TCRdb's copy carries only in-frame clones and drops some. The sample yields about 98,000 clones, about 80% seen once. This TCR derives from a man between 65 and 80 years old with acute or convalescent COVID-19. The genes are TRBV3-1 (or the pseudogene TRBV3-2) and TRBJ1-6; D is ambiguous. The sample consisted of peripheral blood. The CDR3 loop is CASSQDRRYNSPLHF. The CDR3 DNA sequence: TGTGCCAGCAGCCAAGATCGGAGATATAATTCACCCCTCCACTTT.